The 29 T cell receptor beta chains reported below all come from one sample, sequenced in a study of T cells in Graves' hyperthyroidism and ophthalmopathy. Regions amplified from RNA transcripts were the TCR beta CDR3 regions. An initial round of RT-PCR targeting the TCR CDR3 relied on the HTBI primer set. Each CDR3 protein is one row after TCRdb ran MiXCR on the multiplex PCR reads. Of 400,000 to 550,000 distinct CDR3 sequences listed, under 15% are singletons. The sample comprised blood. Source of these receptors: a woman aged 18-30 years with Graves' hyperthyroidism.

In its sample, this clonotype was seen many times. The J gene is TRBJ2-1, the V gene TRBV6-6; no reliable D call. The CDR3 is made up of 13 amino acids. Trimming shortened V by 0 bases and J by 7 bases, and 7 bases separated the two germline ends. In germline, CDR1 is MNHNY, CDR2 SVGAGI (reference sequence). CDR3 nucleotides: TGTGCCAGCAGTTACTCGAGTGGTAATGAGCAGTTCTTC. Amino acid sequence: CASSYSSGNEQFF.

This clonotype was detected ten times or more. This chain connects TRBV12-3 or TRBV12-4 to TRBJ1-2, with a tentative D call TRBD1 (6 bases). The V and J ends lost 6 bases and 8 bases respectively, with 16 bases between them. The CDR3 covers 13 residues. The CDR3, as DNA: TGTGCCAGCAGCTCCGAGGGGGTGGTAGGCTACACCTTC. Translated: CASSSEGVVGYTF.

In its sample, this clonotype was seen many times. The CDR3 region is CASSPQEDWNEKLFF. DNA for the CDR3: TGTGCCAGCTCACCACAGGAGGACTGGAATGAAAAACTGTTTTTT. The chain links TRBV18 to TRBJ1-4; D remains unclear. This CDR3 region has 15 residues. The V gene lost 1 base and the J gene lost 5 bases, with 11 bases spanning the gap. Germline CDR1 is KGHSH and CDR2 is LQKENI.

This clonotype was observed a few times. The genes are TRBV19 and TRBJ2-7; 16 bases match TRBD2. This CDR3 spans 17 amino acids. Trimming removed 5 bases from V and 6 bases from J; junction bases left unmatched: 10. Germline lookup yields CDR1 LNHDA and CDR2 SQIVND (reference sequence). The CDR3 bases are TGTGCCAGTAGTCGGGGACTAGCGGGAGGGCCTCCACTCGAGCAGTACTTC. Residues: CASSRGLAGGPPLEQYF.

This clonotype was recorded at least ten times. The chain has TRBV19 and TRBJ1-1; TRBD1 aligns across 9 bases. Germline lookup yields CDR1 LNHDA and CDR2 SQIVND (reference sequence). Trimming at V came to 7 bases and at J to 5 bases, leaving 11 bases not matched to a gene. The CDR3 loop spans 15 amino acids. In nucleotides, the CDR3 is TGTGCCAGTAACCCGATACAGGGGGCTAGGACTGAAGCTTTCTTT. The encoded protein is CASNPIQGARTEAFF.

The V gene is TRBV6-5, the J gene TRBJ2-1; TRBD2 agrees at 10 bases. CDR1 and CDR2 from the germline V gene are MNHEY and SVGAGI. Germline trimming cut 2 bases from V and 0 bases from J; bases unmatched to any gene: 4. The CDR3 runs to 17 residues. Here the CDR3 reads CASSYTSGRVSYNEQFF. The CDR3 coding sequence is TGTGCCAGCAGTTACACCAGCGGGAGGGTCTCCTACAATGAGCAGTTCTTC.

The chain combines TRBV11-2 with TRBJ2-5; 8 positions agree with TRBD1. The CDR3 totals 14 residues. V shed 5 bases and J 4 bases; nucleotides not matched to a gene: 6. Germline values: CDR1 SGHAT, CDR2 FQNNGV. The CDR3 region is CASSQNRGIETQYF. The CDR3 DNA is TGTGCCAGCAGCCAGAACAGGGGGATAGAGACCCAGTACTTC.

The chain recombines TRBV10-3 with TRBJ2-1; 10 positions match TRBD2. The germline gives CDR1 ENHRY, CDR2 SYGVKD. The CDR3 spans 17 residues. V shed 2 bases and J 4 bases; nucleotides not matched to a gene: 8. The CDR3 nucleotides are TGTGCCATCAGTGAGCCAAAAAGCGGGGGGGGTTACAATGAGCAGTTCTTC. Amino acids: CAISEPKSGGGYNEQFF.

The table lists this clonotype with many counts. At one of its ends the junction is not consistent with the germline gene, which may arise from a read error. The chain has TRBV5-1 and TRBJ2-2; possible D gene TRBD1, 5 bases. Germline V CDR1 and CDR2: SGHRS, YFSETQ. This CDR3 region has 14 residues. CDR3 region: CASSLDRNTGELFF. The CDR3 region has the DNA TGTGCCAGCAGCTTAGACAGGAACACCGGGGAGCTGTTTTTT.

This clonotype was observed a few times. The genes are TRBV10-2 and TRBJ2-7; TRBD2 matches 7 bases. The V gene's germline CDR1 is WSHSY and CDR2 SAAADI. V trimming: 3 bases; J trimming: 1 base; junction bases outside the gene matches: 12. The CDR3 totals 17 residues. CDR3 DNA sequence: TGCGCCAGCAGTGAAAGTGGGGCAACGGGGGGTTCCTACGAGCAGTACGTC. It encodes CASSESGATGGSYEQYV.

CDR3: CASSPVEDGLGNTIYF. The CDR3 DNA reads TGTGCCAGCTCACCTGTCGAGGACGGCCTTGGAAACACCATATATTTT. This chain connects TRBV18 to TRBJ1-3; no clear D gene. Trimming pared 3 bases from V and 3 bases from J, leaving 15 bases between. The CDR3 spans 16 residues. Germline V CDR1 and CDR2: KGHSH, LQKENI.

This clonotype has at least ten counts. The chain combines TRBV20-1 with TRBJ1-6, with D hard to call. The CDR3 contains 14 residues. The V and J ends lost 3 bases and 4 bases respectively, with 10 bases between them. Germline values: CDR1 DFQATT, CDR2 SNEGSKA (reference sequence). The CDR3 DNA follows: TGCAGTGCTAGGTCGGCTGGGTATAATTCACCCCTCCACTTT. It encodes CSARSAGYNSPLHF.

This clonotype has just a few counts. The chain links TRBV7-2 to TRBJ1-2, with 9 bases fitting TRBD1. Germline values: CDR1 SGHTA, CDR2 FQGNSA. V was pared by 3 bases and J by 4 bases, with 6 bases of the junction left unmatched. The CDR3 totals 15 residues. This chain's CDR3 is CASSFQGQGGYGYTF. CDR3 DNA sequence: TGTGCCAGCAGCTTCCAGGGACAGGGAGGCTATGGCTACACCTTC. The full variable domain, completed using reference TRBV7-2 and TRBJ1-2, is GAGVSQSPSNKVTEKGKDVELRCDPISGHTALYWYRQSLGQGLEFLIYFQGNSAPDKSGLPSDRFSAERTGGSVSTLTIQRTQQEDSAVYLCASSFQGQGGYGYTFGSGTRLTVV.

This clonotype was picked up many times. The rearrangement links TRBV11-3 to TRBJ2-3, with a possible D match to TRBD2 (5 bases). CDR3 length: 13 residues. Deletions cut 2 bases from V and 6 bases from J, with 9 bases between. The germline CDR1 and CDR2 sequences are SGHNT and YENEEA. In DNA, the CDR3 is TGTGCCAGCAGCTTACCCCCGGGGGATACGCAGTATTTT. This encodes CASSLPPGDTQYF.

Only a few counts were recorded for this clonotype. The rearrangement joins TRBV4-1 to TRBJ1-1; no clear D. Germline V gives CDR1 MGHRA, CDR2 YSYEKL. Trimming cost V 1 base and J 1 base, with 7 bases left between them. This CDR3 is 14 amino acids long. The CDR3 reads CASSQVATNTEAFF. In nucleotides, the CDR3 is TGCGCCAGCAGCCAAGTAGCGACGAACACTGAAGCTTTCTTT.

This clonotype was detected many times. The chain couples TRBV7-2 to TRBJ1-1, with 9 positions matching TRBD1. J was trimmed by 4 bases and V by 4 bases; bases with no gene match: 1. The CDR3 has 13 residues. CDR1 is SGHTA, CDR2 FQGNSA, per germline. This CDR3 is CASSSQGATEAFF. The CDR3 coding sequence is TGTGCCAGCAGCTCACAGGGGGCCACTGAAGCTTTCTTT.

V is TRBV6-1 and J is TRBJ1-2; 9 bases match TRBD1. Germline V gene lookup returns CDR1 MNHNS and CDR2 SASEGT. The V and J ends lost 7 bases and 6 bases, in that order; junction bases with no gene match: 21. The CDR3 extends over 18 amino acids. CDR3 DNA: TGTGCCAGCAATTTAGGGCCTTCCGGGACAGGGTTTAGCGATGGCTACACCTTC. Its protein product is CASNLGPSGTGFSDGYTF.

This clonotype has at least ten counts. The rearrangement links TRBV4-1 to TRBJ1-3; 7 bases line up with TRBD1. The trim removed 5 bases at V and 0 bases at J, leaving 10 bases unmatched. Looked up from germline, CDR1 is MGHRA and CDR2 is YSYEKL. This CDR3 has 17 amino acids. CDR3 region: CASSATGTANSGNTIYF. The CDR3 DNA reads as TGCGCCAGCAGCGCGACCGGGACAGCTAACTCTGGAAACACCATATATTTT.

This chain joins TRBV6-1 and TRBJ1-1, with D unclear. Germline V lookup: CDR1 MNHNS, CDR2 SASEGT. Trimming pared 6 bases from V and 0 bases from J, leaving 11 bases between. There are 14 residues in the CDR3. CDR3 nucleotides: TGTGCCAGCAGAATGGGCCGGGTGAACACTGAAGCTTTCTTT. Its protein product is CASRMGRVNTEAFF.

This clonotype has a handful of counts. The CDR3 is CSARERVLSSYEQYF. CDR3 bases: TGCAGTGCTAGAGAAAGGGTACTCAGCTCCTACGAGCAGTACTTC. The V call is TRBV20-1, the J call TRBJ2-7; D call uncertain. Germline V lookup: CDR1 DFQATT, CDR2 SNEGSKA (reference sequence). The CDR3 spans 15 residues. Trimming removed 0 bases from V and 0 bases from J, with 12 bases in between.

This clonotype was counted a few times. The V gene is TRBV12-3 or TRBV12-4, the J gene TRBJ2-4, with D possibly matching TRBD2 (6 bases). The CDR3 extends over 13 amino acids. V lost 5 bases, J lost 7 bases, and 12 bases lay in between. The chain's CDR3 is CASSKAGSNIQYF. CDR3 coding DNA: TGTGCCAGCAGTAAAGCGGGTTCGAACATTCAGTACTTC.

Many counts were recorded for this clonotype. The chain links TRBV12-3 or TRBV12-4 to TRBJ1-3; TRBD1 agrees at 7 bases. The CDR3 runs to 16 residues. J gave up 4 bases and V 4 bases, and 10 bases lay outside the gene matches. The CDR3 nucleotides are TGTGCCAGCAGTTCGAACAACAGGGGATCCGGAAACACCATATATTTT. Translating it yields CASSSNNRGSGNTIYF.

There are many counts of this clonotype. V usage is TRBV6-1 and J usage is TRBJ2-1, with 9 nucleotides matching TRBD2. Losses at the gene ends were 6 bases for V and 8 bases for J; bases not matched to a gene: 5. Germline CDR1 is MNHNS and CDR2 is SASEGT. CDR3 length: 13 amino acids. This CDR3 reads CASRLAGLDEQFF. The DNA for the CDR3 is TGTGCCAGCAGGCTAGCGGGATTAGATGAGCAGTTCTTC.

DNA for the CDR3: TGCAGTGCTAGAGCTTCCGGGACTAGCGGGAGGGACCGGGAGCTGTTTTTT. Protein product: CSARASGTSGRDRELFF. This chain connects TRBV20-1 to TRBJ2-2; 16 nucleotides match TRBD2. This CDR3 contains 17 residues. Trimming at V came to 1 base and at J to 9 bases, leaving 8 bases not matched to a gene. The germline gives CDR1 DFQATT, CDR2 SNEGSKA (reference sequence).

The chain carries TRBV5-1 and TRBJ1-6; D unclear. The V gene's germline CDR1 is SGHRS and CDR2 YFSETQ. V was clipped by 4 bases and J by 7 bases, with 18 bases between them. This CDR3 spans 16 amino acids. CDR3 loop: CASSPSEGLGNSPLHF. CDR3 DNA: TGCGCCAGCAGCCCGTCTGAGGGCCTAGGCAATTCACCCCTCCACTTT.

This clonotype was detected ten times or more. V is TRBV12-3 or TRBV12-4 and J is TRBJ2-2, with TRBD1 matching over 7 bases. V was pared by 7 bases and J by 7 bases, with 15 bases of the junction left unmatched. The CDR3 totals 16 residues. This CDR3 reads CASNPPTKGAHGELFF. CDR3 in DNA: TGTGCCAGCAACCCCCCCACAAAGGGGGCTCACGGGGAGCTGTTTTTT.

In this sample, this clonotype turned up a few times. A read error may produce the germline difference seen at one junction end. This chain links TRBV3-1 with TRBJ2-7, with D possibly TRBD2 on 6 matching bases. This CDR3 is 14 amino acids long. Germline V lookup: CDR1 LGHDT, CDR2 YNNKEL (reference sequence). In DNA form, the CDR3 reads TGCGCCAGCAGCCAAGTCGGGGAGGCCTACGAGCAGTACTTC. It encodes CASSQVGEAYEQYF.

The rearrangement joins TRBV10-3 to TRBJ1-1, with D tentatively TRBD1 (5 bases). Germline-derived CDR1 and CDR2 are ENHRY and SYGVKD. The CDR3 covers 12 residues. Between the trimmed V and J ends, which lost 5 bases and 5 bases, there was a span of 9 bases. The CDR3 here is CAISYGQTEAFF. Written as DNA, the CDR3 is TGTGCCATCAGTTACGGACAAACTGAAGCTTTCTTT.

This clonotype came up many times. The gene calls are TRBV18 and TRBJ1-2; TRBD1 might be the D (6 bases). This CDR3 has 16 amino acids. V lost 0 bases and J 3 bases, leaving 14 bases between the germline ends. Germline V lookup: CDR1 KGHSH, CDR2 LQKENI. CDR3 DNA sequence: TGTGCCAGCTCACCACCTAGCCGGGGGGCGGACTATGGCTACACCTTC. It specifies CASSPPSRGADYGYTF.